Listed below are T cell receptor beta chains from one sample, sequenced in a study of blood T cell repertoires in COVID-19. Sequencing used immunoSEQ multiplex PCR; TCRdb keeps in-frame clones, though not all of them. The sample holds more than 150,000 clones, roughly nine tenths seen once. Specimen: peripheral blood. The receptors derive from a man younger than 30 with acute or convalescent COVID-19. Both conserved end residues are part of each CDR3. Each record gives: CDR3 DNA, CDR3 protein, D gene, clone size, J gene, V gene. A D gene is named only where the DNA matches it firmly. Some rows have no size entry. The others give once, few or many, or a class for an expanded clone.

DNA: TGTGCCAGCTCACCACCGACGAGGCCGAATGAGCAGTTCTTC
CDR3: CASSPPTRPNEQFF
D: NA
size: NA
J: TRBJ2-1
V: TRBV18

DNA: TGTGCCAGTAGTCCGAACAGGGTTAGCTATGGCTACACCTTC
CDR3: CASSPNRVSYGYTF
D: NA
size: once
J: TRBJ1-2
V: TRBV19

DNA: TGTGCTAGTGGTTTGGCCCTTGGAGGATACGAGCAGTACTTC
CDR3: CASGLALGGYEQYF
D: NA
size: NA
J: TRBJ2-7
V: TRBV12-5

DNA: TGCGCCAGCAGCTTCGGGGACAGGGAGAACACTGAAGCTTTCTTT
CDR3: CASSFGDRENTEAFF
D: TRBD1
size: NA
J: TRBJ1-1
V: TRBV5-1

DNA: TGCGCCAGCAGCGCGGACAGGGAAGACTCACCCCTCCACTTT
CDR3: CASSADREDSPLHF
D: TRBD1
size: NA
J: TRBJ1-6
V: TRBV5-1

DNA: TGTGCCAGCAGCTTAGATCTCCGGGGCACTGAAGCTTTCTTT
CDR3: CASSLDLRGTEAFF
D: NA
size: NA
J: TRBJ1-1
V: TRBV11-2

DNA: TGTGCGGTGCAGGGCGACTATGGCTACACCTTC
CDR3: CAVQGDYGYTF
D: NA
size: NA
J: TRBJ1-2
V: TRBV12-3/TRBV12-4

DNA: TGTGCCAGCAGTTCCCGCCCCCAGGGGTTCGAAAAACTGTTTTTT
CDR3: CASSSRPQGFEKLFF
D: NA
size: few
J: TRBJ1-4
V: TRBV7-9

DNA: TGTGCCAGTAGATCCGGTTGGGACAGCTCCTACGAGCAGTACTTC
CDR3: CASRSGWDSSYEQYF
D: TRBD1
size: NA
J: TRBJ2-7
V: TRBV19

DNA: TGTGCCAGTGTAGGGGCGGGGCAGGGGGACAATGAGCAGTTCTTC
CDR3: CASVGAGQGDNEQFF
D: NA
size: NA
J: TRBJ2-1
V: TRBV28

DNA: TGTGCCTGGATGAGGAGCGGCACAGATACGCAGTATTTT
CDR3: CAWMRSGTDTQYF
D: NA
size: NA
J: TRBJ2-3
V: TRBV30

DNA: TGTGCCAGTAGTGCACAGGGGGCGAACACTGAAGCTTTCTTT
CDR3: CASSAQGANTEAFF
D: TRBD1
size: NA
J: TRBJ1-1
V: TRBV19

DNA: TGTGCCAGCAGCAGACCAGGACAGGGGGGCAATCAGCCCCAGCATTTT
CDR3: CASSRPGQGGNQPQHF
D: NA
size: NA
J: TRBJ1-5
V: TRBV21-1

DNA: TGTGCCAGCAGCCACGGCCGGGACTACTACGAGCAGTACTTC
CDR3: CASSHGRDYYEQYF
D: TRBD2
size: NA
J: TRBJ2-7
V: TRBV7-8

DNA: TGTGCCTACCAGACGGGACTAGGAGGCTATAATTCACCCCTCCACTTT
CDR3: CAYQTGLGGYNSPLHF
D: NA
size: once
J: TRBJ1-6
V: TRBV30

DNA: TGTGCCAGCACCCCCCCTAGCGGGGGCCACAATGAGCAGTTCTTC
CDR3: CASTPPSGGHNEQFF
D: TRBD2
size: once
J: TRBJ2-1
V: TRBV27

DNA: TGTGCCAGCAGCCCACATGGACAGGGGGCGCGAGCTGAAGCTTTCTTT
CDR3: CASSPHGQGARAEAFF
D: TRBD1
size: once
J: TRBJ1-1
V: TRBV3-1/TRBV3-2

DNA: TGTGCCAGCAGTTTAGGGGGACAGGGGGGATCTCACTCGGGTAGGAAGCATTTT
CDR3: CASSLGGQGGSHSGRKHF
D: TRBD1
size: NA
J: TRBJ1-5
V: TRBV28

DNA: TGCAGTGCTAGTGGGGAGTGGGCAACTAATGAAAAACTGTTTTTT
CDR3: CSASGEWATNEKLFF
D: NA
size: NA
J: TRBJ1-4
V: TRBV20-1

DNA: TGTGCCTGGAGCGCAGGCCCCAATCAGCCCCAGCATTTT
CDR3: CAWSAGPNQPQHF
D: NA
size: NA
J: TRBJ1-5
V: TRBV30

DNA: TGTGCCAGCAGCAGGGAGGCTCGGGGGGAAGCTTTCTTT
CDR3: CASSREARGEAFF
D: NA
size: NA
J: TRBJ1-1
V: TRBV5-6

DNA: TGCGCCAGCAGCGCTTCACCGGGGGGCAATCAGCCCCAGCATTTT
CDR3: CASSASPGGNQPQHF
D: NA
size: NA
J: TRBJ1-5
V: TRBV4-1

DNA: TGTGCTAGTGGTCCGCGGGGGTACAATGAGCAGTTCTTC
CDR3: CASGPRGYNEQFF
D: TRBD2
size: NA
J: TRBJ2-1
V: TRBV12-5

DNA: TGTGCCAGCCGCGACTCAGACACAGATACGCAGTATTTT
CDR3: CASRDSDTDTQYF
D: NA
size: few
J: TRBJ2-3
V: TRBV7-9